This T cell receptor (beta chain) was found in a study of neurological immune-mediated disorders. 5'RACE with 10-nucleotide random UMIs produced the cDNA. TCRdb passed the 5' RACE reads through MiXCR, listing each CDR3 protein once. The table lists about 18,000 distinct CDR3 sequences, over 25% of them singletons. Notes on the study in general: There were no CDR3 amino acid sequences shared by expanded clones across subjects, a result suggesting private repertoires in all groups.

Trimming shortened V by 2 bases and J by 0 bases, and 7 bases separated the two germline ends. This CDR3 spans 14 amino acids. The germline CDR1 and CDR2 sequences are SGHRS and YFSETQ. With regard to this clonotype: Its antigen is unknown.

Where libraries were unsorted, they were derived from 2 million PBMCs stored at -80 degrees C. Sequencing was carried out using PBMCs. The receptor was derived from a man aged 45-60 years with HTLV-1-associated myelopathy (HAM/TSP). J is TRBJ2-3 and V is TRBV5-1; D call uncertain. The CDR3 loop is CASSFRSSTDTQYF. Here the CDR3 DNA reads TGCGCCAGCAGCTTCCGCTCTAGCACAGATACGCAGTATTTT.